One T cell receptor beta chain is described in this entry. Antigen specificity is unknown. Because the CDR3's place on the DNA is in doubt, the DNA is left out and the CDR3 is given as listed by TCRdb. These data belong to a study of beta chain features in type 1 diabetes. About the research overall: The patient and healthy donor groups were comparable for age, gender and cell yields.

Study-level results: Using cDNA template may skew counts toward highly expressing activated cells. Whether TCRB rearrangement is influenced by HLA type went unresolved here.

The germline V gene has CDR1 MDHEN and CDR2 SYDVKM. 13 amino acids form the CDR3, both terminal residues included. Investigators reverse transcribed all isolated RNA, so they sequenced expressed TCRB transcripts. Using immunoSEQ multiplex PCR, the repertoire was profiled, and TCRdb retains in-frame clones only, with some absent. The sample has 860,000 or so clones; roughly 15% are singletons. V gene TRBV28 combines with J gene TRBJ2-1. This clonotype was obtained from a young woman in good health. The sample comprised naive CD4+ T cells from blood. Here the CDR3 reads CASSVGSGTDLFF.